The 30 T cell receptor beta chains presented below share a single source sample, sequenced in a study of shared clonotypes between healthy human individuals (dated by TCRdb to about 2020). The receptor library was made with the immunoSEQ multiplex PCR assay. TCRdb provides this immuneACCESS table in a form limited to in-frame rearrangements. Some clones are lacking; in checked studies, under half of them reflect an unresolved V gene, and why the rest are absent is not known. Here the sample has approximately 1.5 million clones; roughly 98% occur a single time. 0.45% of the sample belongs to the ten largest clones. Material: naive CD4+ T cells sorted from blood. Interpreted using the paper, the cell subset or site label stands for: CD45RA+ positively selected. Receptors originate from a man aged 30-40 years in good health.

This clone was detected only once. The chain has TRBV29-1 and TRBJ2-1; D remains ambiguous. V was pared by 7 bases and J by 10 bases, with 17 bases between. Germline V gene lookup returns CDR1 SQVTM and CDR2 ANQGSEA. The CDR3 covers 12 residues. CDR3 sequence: CSAYHDAAEQFF. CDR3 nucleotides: TGCAGCGCCTACCACGACGCGGCCGAGCAGTTCTTC.

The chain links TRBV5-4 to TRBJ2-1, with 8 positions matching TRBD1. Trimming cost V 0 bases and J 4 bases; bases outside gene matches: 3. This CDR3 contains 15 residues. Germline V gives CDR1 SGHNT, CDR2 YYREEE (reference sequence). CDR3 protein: CASSLGRTGYNEQFF. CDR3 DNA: TGTGCCAGCAGCTTGGGCCGGACAGGGTACAATGAGCAGTTCTTC.

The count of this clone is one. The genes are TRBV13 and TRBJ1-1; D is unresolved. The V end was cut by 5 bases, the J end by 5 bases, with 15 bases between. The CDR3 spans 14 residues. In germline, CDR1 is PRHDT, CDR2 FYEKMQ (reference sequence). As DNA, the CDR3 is TGTGCCAGCAGCGAACACTTCCGGGAAACTGAAGCTTTCTTT. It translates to CASSEHFRETEAFF. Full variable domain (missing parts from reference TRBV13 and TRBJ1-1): AAGVIQSPRHLIKEKRETATLKCYPIPRHDTVYWYQQGPGQDPQFLISFYEKMQSDKGSIPDRFSAQQFSDYHSELNMSSLELGDSALYFCASSEHFRETEAFFGQGTRLTVV.

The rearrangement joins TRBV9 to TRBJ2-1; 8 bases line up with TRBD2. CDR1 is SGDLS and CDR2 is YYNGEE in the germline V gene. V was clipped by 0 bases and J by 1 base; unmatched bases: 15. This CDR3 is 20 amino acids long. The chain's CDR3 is CASSVAAISGSPISYNEQFF. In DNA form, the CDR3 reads TGTGCCAGCAGCGTAGCAGCCATAAGCGGGAGCCCCATATCCTACAATGAGCAGTTCTTC.

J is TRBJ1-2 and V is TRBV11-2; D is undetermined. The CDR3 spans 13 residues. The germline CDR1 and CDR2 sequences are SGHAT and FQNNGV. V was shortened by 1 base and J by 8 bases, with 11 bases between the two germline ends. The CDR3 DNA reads TGTGCCAGCAGCTTAGGAGGTAGCAAGGGCTACACCTTC. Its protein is CASSLGGSKGYTF.

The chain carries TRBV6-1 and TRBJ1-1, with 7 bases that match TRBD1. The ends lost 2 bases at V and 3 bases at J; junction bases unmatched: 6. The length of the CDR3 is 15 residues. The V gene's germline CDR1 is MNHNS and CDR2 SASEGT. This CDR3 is CASSEYFRGDTEAFF. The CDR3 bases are TGTGCCAGCAGTGAATATTTCAGGGGGGACACTGAAGCTTTCTTT.

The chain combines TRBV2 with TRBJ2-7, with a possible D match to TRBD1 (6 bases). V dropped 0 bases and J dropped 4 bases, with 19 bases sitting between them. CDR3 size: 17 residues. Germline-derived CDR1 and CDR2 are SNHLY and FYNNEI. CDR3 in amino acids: CASSEARTAAGKYEQYF. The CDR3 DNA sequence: TGTGCCAGCAGTGAAGCGAGGACAGCCGCCGGTAAATACGAGCAGTACTTC.

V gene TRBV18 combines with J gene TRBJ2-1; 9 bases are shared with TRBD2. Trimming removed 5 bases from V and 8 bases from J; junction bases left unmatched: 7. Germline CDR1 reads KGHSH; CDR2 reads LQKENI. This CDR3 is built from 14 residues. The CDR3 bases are TGTGCCAGCTCAGAGCTAGCGGGATGGCATGAGCAGTTCTTC. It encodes CASSELAGWHEQFF.

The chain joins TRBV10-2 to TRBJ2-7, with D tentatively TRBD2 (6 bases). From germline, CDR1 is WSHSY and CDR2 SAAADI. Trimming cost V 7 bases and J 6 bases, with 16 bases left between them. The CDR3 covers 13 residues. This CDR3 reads CASTARGSGEQYF. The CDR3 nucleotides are TGCGCCAGCACCGCCCGGGGGTCGGGCGAGCAGTACTTC.

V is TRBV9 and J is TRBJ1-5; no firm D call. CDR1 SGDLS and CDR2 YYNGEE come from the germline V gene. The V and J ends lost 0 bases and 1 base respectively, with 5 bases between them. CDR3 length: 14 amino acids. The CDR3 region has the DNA TGTGCCAGCAGCGTAGACCACAGCAATCAGCCCCAGCATTTT. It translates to CASSVDHSNQPQHF.

In DNA form, the CDR3 reads TGTGCCAGCAGCTCCTTAGCGGGGATTTTGGAGACCCAGTACTTC. It translates to CASSSLAGILETQYF. The V gene is TRBV7-2, the J gene TRBJ2-5; TRBD2 agrees at 8 bases. After removal of 4 bases from V and 5 bases from J, the junction contained 9 bases not matched to a gene. Germline V gene data show CDR1 as SGHTA and CDR2 as FQGNSA. The CDR3 has 15 residues.

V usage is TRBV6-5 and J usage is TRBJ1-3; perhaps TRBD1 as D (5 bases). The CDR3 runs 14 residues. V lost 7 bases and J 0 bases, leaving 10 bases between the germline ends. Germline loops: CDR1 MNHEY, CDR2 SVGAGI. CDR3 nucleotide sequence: TGTGCCAGCATGACAGTCAACTCTGGAAACACCATATATTTT. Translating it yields CASMTVNSGNTIYF.

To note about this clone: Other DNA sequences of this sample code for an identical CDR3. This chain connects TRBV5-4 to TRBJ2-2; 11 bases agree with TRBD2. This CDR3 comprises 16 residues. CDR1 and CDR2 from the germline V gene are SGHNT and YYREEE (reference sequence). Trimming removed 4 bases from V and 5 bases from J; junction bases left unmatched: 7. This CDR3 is CASSPGLAGSTGELFF. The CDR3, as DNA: TGTGCCAGCAGCCCCGGACTAGCGGGTTCTACCGGGGAGCTGTTTTTT.

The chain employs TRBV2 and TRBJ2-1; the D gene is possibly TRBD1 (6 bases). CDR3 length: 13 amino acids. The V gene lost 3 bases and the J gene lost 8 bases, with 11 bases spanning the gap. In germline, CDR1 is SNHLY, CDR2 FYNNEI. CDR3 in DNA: TGTGCCAGCAGTGATTTCCAGGGGCATGAGCAGTTCTTC. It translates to CASSDFQGHEQFF.

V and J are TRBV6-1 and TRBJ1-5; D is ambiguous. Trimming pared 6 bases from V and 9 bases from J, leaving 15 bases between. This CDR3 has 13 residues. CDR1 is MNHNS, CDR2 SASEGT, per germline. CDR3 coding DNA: TGTGCCAGCAGACGACACGCCGGTATGCCCCAGCATTTT. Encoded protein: CASRRHAGMPQHF.

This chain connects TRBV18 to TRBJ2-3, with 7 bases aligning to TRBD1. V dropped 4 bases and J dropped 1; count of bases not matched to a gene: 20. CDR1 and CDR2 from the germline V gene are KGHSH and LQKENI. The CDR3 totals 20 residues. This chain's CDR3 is CASSHGLTGSLGGGTDTQYF. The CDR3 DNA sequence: TGTGCCAGCTCACATGGCCTGACAGGGAGTCTAGGTGGTGGCACAGATACGCAGTATTTT.

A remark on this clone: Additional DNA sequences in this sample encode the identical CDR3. CDR3 in amino acids: CASSDRGSQPQHF. CDR3 in DNA: TGTGCCAGCAGTGACAGGGGAAGTCAGCCCCAGCATTTT. The chain is built from TRBV2 and TRBJ1-5; maybe TRBD1 (6 bases). The CDR3 is 13 residues long. Germline CDR1 reads SNHLY; CDR2 reads FYNNEI. V was pared by 3 bases and J by 6 bases, with 9 bases between.

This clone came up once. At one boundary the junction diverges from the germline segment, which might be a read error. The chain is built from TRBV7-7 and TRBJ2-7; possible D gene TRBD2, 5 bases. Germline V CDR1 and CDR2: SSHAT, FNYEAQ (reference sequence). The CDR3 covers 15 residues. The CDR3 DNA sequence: TGTGCTAGCAGCTTACTGAGGGAAAGCTCCTACGAGCAGTACTTC. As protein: CASSLLRESSYEQYF.

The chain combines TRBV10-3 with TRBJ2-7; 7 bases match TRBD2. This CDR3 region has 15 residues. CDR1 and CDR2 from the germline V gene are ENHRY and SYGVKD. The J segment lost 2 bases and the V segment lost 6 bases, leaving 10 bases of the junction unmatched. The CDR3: CAIRNLAGDAYEQYF. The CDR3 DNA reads TGTGCCATCAGGAACTTGGCGGGGGATGCCTACGAGCAGTACTTC.

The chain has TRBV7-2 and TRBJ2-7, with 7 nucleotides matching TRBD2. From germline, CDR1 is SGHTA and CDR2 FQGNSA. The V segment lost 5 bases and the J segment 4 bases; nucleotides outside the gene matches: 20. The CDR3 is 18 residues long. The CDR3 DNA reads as TGTGCCAGCAGCCCCGCGGTGGCGGGAGCCCAAGATTTTTACGAGCAGTACTTC. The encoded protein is CASSPAVAGAQDFYEQYF.

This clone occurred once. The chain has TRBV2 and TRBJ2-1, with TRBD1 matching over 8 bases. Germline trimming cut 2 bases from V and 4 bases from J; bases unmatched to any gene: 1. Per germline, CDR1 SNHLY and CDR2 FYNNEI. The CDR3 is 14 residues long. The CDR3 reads CASSERTGYNEQFF. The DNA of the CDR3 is TGTGCCAGCAGTGAAAGGACAGGGTACAATGAGCAGTTCTTC.

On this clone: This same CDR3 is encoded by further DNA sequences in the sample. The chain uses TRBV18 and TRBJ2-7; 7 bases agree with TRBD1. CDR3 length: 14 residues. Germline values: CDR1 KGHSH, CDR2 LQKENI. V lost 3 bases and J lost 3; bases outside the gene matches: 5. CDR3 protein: CASSPLGQDYEQYF. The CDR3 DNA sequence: TGTGCCAGCTCACCCCTAGGACAGGACTACGAGCAGTACTTC.

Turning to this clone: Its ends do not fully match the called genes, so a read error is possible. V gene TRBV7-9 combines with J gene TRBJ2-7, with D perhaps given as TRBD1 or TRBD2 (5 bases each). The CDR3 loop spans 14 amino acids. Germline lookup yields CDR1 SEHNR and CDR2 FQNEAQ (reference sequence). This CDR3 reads CASSLKGPSHEQYF. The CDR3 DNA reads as TGTGCCAGCAGCTTAAAGGGACCCTCCCACGAGCAGTACTTC.

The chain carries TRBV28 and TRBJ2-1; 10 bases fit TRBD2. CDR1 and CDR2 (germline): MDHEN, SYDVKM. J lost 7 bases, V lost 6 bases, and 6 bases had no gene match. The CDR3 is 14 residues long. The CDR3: CASRLAGRRNEQFF. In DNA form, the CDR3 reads TGTGCCAGCAGACTAGCGGGAAGGAGGAATGAGCAGTTCTTC.

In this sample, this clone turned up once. The CDR3 protein is CASSPILSSRTIARTDTQYF. DNA for the CDR3: TGTGCCAGCTCACCAATATTAAGCTCGCGTACAATCGCACGCACAGATACGCAGTATTTT. The rearrangement links TRBV18 to TRBJ2-3; D is ambiguous. Trimming shortened V by 2 bases and J by 1 base, and 25 bases separated the two germline ends. CDR3 length: 20 residues. Germline CDR1 KGHSH, CDR2 LQKENI.

CDR3 region: CASAQNYGYTF. The DNA of the CDR3 is TGTGCCAGCGCTCAAAACTATGGCTACACCTTC. V is TRBV9 and J is TRBJ1-2; D ambiguous. V lost 7 bases to trimming and J lost 2 bases, with 6 bases between them. Per the germline V gene, CDR1 is SGDLS and CDR2 is YYNGEE. CDR3 size: 11 residues.

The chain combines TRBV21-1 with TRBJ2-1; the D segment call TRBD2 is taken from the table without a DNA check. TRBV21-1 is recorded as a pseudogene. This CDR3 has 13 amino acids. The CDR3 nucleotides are TGTGCCAGCAGCAAACCGACTAGCTCACCTCTTTTCTTC. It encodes CASSKPTSSPLFF.

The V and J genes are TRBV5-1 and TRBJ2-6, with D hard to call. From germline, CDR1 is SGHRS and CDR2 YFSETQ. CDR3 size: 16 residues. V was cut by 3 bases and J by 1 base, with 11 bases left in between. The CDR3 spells CASSSLLPSGANVLTF. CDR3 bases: TGCGCCAGCAGCTCCTTATTACCGTCTGGGGCCAACGTCCTGACTTTC.

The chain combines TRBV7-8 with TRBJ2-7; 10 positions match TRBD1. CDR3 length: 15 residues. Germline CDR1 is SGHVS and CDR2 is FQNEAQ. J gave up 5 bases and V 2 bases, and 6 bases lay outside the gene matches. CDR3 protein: CASSLSGQGKNEQYF. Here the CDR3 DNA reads TGTGCCAGCAGCTTATCGGGACAGGGGAAAAACGAGCAGTACTTC.

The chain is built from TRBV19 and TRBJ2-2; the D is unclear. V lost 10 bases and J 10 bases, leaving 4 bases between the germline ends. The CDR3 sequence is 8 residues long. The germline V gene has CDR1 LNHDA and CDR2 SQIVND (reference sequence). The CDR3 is CAIPELFF. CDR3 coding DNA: TGTGCCATCCCGGAGCTGTTTTTT.